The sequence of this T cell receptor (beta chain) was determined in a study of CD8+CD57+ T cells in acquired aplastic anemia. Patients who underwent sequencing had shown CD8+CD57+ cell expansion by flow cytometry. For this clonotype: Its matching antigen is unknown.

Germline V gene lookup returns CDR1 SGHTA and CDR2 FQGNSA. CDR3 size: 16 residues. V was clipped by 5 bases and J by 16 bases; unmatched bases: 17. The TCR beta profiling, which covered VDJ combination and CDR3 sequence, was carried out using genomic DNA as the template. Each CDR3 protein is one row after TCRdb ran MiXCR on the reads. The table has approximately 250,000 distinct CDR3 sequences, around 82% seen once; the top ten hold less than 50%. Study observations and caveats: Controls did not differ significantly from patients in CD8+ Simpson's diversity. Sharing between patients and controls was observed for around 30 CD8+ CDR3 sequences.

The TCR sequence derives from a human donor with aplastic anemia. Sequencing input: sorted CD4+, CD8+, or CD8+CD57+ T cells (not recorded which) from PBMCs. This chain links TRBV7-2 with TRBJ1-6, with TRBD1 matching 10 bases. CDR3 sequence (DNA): TGTGCCAGCAGCAATGGACAGGGGGGTCAAGAGACCCAGCTCCACTTT. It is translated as CASSNGQGGQETQLHF.